Reported below is one T cell receptor (beta chain). In terms of age and location, participants ranged from about 18 to 90 years and lived in about two dozen US areas. Participants' own reports of clinical history determined their cohort assignment. The sample belongs to a study of blood T cell repertoires in COVID-19. Study-level background: T cells, B-cell-depleted T cells, or PBMCs supplied cDNA or gDNA.

The germline gives CDR1 SGDLS, CDR2 YYNGEE. This CDR3 region has 14 residues. With 3 bases removed from V and 0 bases from J, the gap between germline ends came to 4 bases. Assay: immunoSEQ multiplex PCR; the TCRdb copy retains only in-frame clones and omits some. The repertoire holds 400,000 to 550,000 clones, approximately 90% seen once, with about 2.1% in the top ten. The sequence came from a woman aged 18-30 years with acute COVID-19. The V gene is TRBV9, the J gene TRBJ2-6; D uncertain. Material: PBMCs or T cells enriched from blood (not recorded which). The CDR3 DNA reads as TGTGCCAGCAGCGCTCCCTCTGGGGCCAACGTCCTGACTTTC. Amino acid sequence: CASSAPSGANVLTF.